The source of this T cell receptor beta chain is a study of cytomegalovirus exposure and HLA in healthy donors. Study-level points and caveats: There were some public TCRs occurring in many donors, but most TCR sequences were rare. In vitro data verified a few CMV-associated chains as specific for CMV antigens. A later analysis found first-cohort TCR clusters tended to co-occur in the 90 to 150 validation repertoires. Researchers counted roughly 160 TCR beta chains as cytomegalovirus-associated.

As to this clone: Its antigen remains unidentified.

Using immunoSEQ multiplex PCR, the repertoire was profiled, and TCRdb retains in-frame clones only, with some absent. The data show around 98,000 clones, about 90% seen once. Germline V gene data show CDR1 as SGHDN and CDR2 as FVKESK. This CDR3 is built from 17 residues. V lost 1 base to trimming and J lost 2 bases; unmatched junction nucleotides: 6. The V call is TRBV14, the J call TRBJ2-5; 11 bases are shared with TRBD2. What was sequenced was PBMCs. This sequence was found in a young man in good health and CMV-seropositive. CDR3 in amino acids: CASSQGLGLAVQETQYF. DNA for the CDR3: TGTGCCAGCAGCCAAGGATTGGGACTAGCGGTGCAAGAGACCCAGTACTTC.